Here is one T cell receptor (beta chain) with its context. From germline, CDR1 is MNHEY and CDR2 SMNVEV (reference sequence). Trimming removed 6 bases from V and 1 base from J, with 23 bases in between. The CDR3 is 18 residues long. TCRdb's copy holds only in-frame clones and misses some; the assay was immunoSEQ multiplex PCR. This repertoire shows approximately 240,000 clones, 80% to 85% found once; its top ten account for roughly 4.6%. This specimen belongs to a study of blood T cell repertoires in COVID-19. V usage is TRBV27 and J usage is TRBJ2-3, with D possibly being TRBD1 (6 bases). The TCR comes from a woman aged 55-70 years who had recovered from COVID-19. Sequencing was carried out using peripheral blood. The CDR3 sequence is CASSRSFRQAPGTDTQYF. Here the CDR3 DNA reads TGTGCCAGCAGCCGGTCTTTCCGACAGGCCCCTGGCACAGATACGCAGTATTTT.